This T cell receptor beta chain came from a study of PD-1 blockade in classical Hodgkin lymphoma. Findings and limits, study-wide: As was reported, newly diagnosed patients showed lower baseline TCR diversity than healthy donors did. Repertoire differences have undefined causes, possibly disease activity or prior therapy.

Documented time point: newly diagnosed, previously untreated cHL patient sample. PBMCs from untreated, newly diagnosed classical Hodgkin lymphoma were comparison samples. A note on this clone: No antigen is known for it.

Libraries were prepared by immunoSEQ multiplex PCR; TCRdb keeps only in-frame clonotypes and omits some of them. The table shows around 7,000 clones, with 78% occurring only once. V lost 3 bases, J lost 2 bases, and 7 bases stayed unmatched. Germline loops: CDR1 LNHDA, CDR2 SQIVND (reference sequence). This CDR3 region has 15 residues. Material: peripheral blood mononuclear cells (PBMCs). The sequence was collected from a human donor with classical Hodgkin lymphoma. This sequence joins TRBV19 and TRBJ2-7; 7 bases line up with TRBD1. The CDR3 reads CASSIGQALAYEQYF. DNA of the CDR3: TGTGCCAGTAGTATCGGACAGGCTTTGGCCTACGAGCAGTACTTC. Drawing the rest from reference TRBV19 and TRBJ2-7, the complete variable domain is DGGITQSPKYLFRKEGQNVTLSCEQNLNHDAMYWYRQDPGQGLRLIYYSQIVNDFQKGDIAEGYSVSREKKESFPLTVTSAQKNPTAFYLCASSIGQALAYEQYFGPGTRLTVT.